Shown below are 21 T cell receptor beta chains from a single sample sequenced in a study of blood T cell repertoires in COVID-19. The assay was immunoSEQ multiplex PCR, and TCRdb's table has in-frame clones only and misses some. Among 75,000 to 95,000 clones listed, 82% were seen once. Sequencing was done on a sample of peripheral blood. The origin of the receptors is a human donor in a cohort sampled during active COVID-19.

This rearrangement joins TRBV24-1 to TRBJ2-1, with D perhaps TRBD1 (5 bases). With 0 bases removed from V and 2 bases from J, the gap between germline ends came to 19 bases. Germline CDR1 KGHDR, CDR2 SFDVKD. The CDR3 extends over 19 amino acids. CDR3 residues: CATSDLGADSTSPYNEQFF. Here the CDR3 DNA reads TGTGCCACCAGTGATTTGGGGGCTGATTCTACTTCCCCCTACAATGAGCAGTTCTTC.

This chain links TRBV2 with TRBJ1-1; 7 positions match TRBD1. This CDR3 has 11 residues. CDR1 and CDR2 from the germline V gene are SNHLY and FYNNEI. The ends lost 8 bases at V and 8 bases at J; junction bases unmatched: 5. The chain's CDR3 is CASGTAREAFF. CDR3 DNA: TGTGCCAGCGGGACAGCACGGGAAGCTTTCTTT.

The chain uses TRBV30 and TRBJ2-3, with 9 bases lining up with TRBD1. The CDR3 is 13 residues long. The ends lost 1 base at V and 4 bases at J; junction bases unmatched: 0. Germline V gene data show CDR1 as GTSNPN and CDR2 as SVGIG (reference sequence). The DNA for the CDR3 is TGTGCCTGGAGTGGACAGGGGGCAGATACGCAGTATTTT. This translates into CAWSGQGADTQYF.

The chain is built from TRBV5-1 and TRBJ2-5; the D is unclear. V was shortened by 2 bases and J by 5 bases, with 7 bases between the two germline ends. Germline V gene data show CDR1 as SGHRS and CDR2 as YFSETQ. The length of the CDR3 is 12 residues. For the CDR3, the DNA is TGCGCCAGCAGCTTCGACTCGGAGACCCAGTACTTC. Its translation is CASSFDSETQYF.

The J gene is TRBJ2-1, the V gene TRBV18; TRBD2 agrees at 12 bases. Germline-derived CDR1 and CDR2 are KGHSH and LQKENI. This CDR3 contains 15 residues. The V and J ends lost 6 bases and 4 bases, in that order; junction bases with no gene match: 4. The chain's CDR3 is CASSGLAGKYNEQFF. The CDR3 DNA follows: TGTGCCAGCTCCGGACTAGCGGGGAAATACAATGAGCAGTTCTTC.

The count of this clone is one. The V and J genes are TRBV27 and TRBJ1-5; 7 bases are shared with TRBD1. V lost 8 bases, J lost 0 bases, and 4 bases stayed unmatched. The CDR3 is 14 residues long. Per germline, CDR1 MNHEY and CDR2 SMNVEV (reference sequence). CDR3 amino acids: CASRTGVSNQPQHF. CDR3 nucleotides: TGTGCCAGCCGCACAGGGGTTAGCAATCAGCCCCAGCATTTT.

The chain couples TRBV6-5 to TRBJ1-2; D possibly corresponds to TRBD1 (5 bases). The V and J ends lost 0 bases and 1 base respectively, with 9 bases between them. The germline gives CDR1 MNHEY, CDR2 SVGAGI. The CDR3 contains 15 residues. CDR3 amino acids: CASSYSAGINYGYTF. For the CDR3, the DNA is TGTGCCAGCAGTTACTCGGCAGGGATTAACTATGGCTACACCTTC.

This chain joins TRBV29-1 and TRBJ1-1; D call uncertain. V was clipped by 7 bases and J by 0 bases, with 15 bases between them. This CDR3 is 14 amino acids long. Germline values: CDR1 SQVTM, CDR2 ANQGSEA. This chain's CDR3 is CSAGRGLMNTEAFF. For the CDR3, the DNA is TGCAGCGCCGGACGCGGGTTAATGAACACTGAAGCTTTCTTT.

The V and J genes are TRBV2 and TRBJ2-5; D gene uncertain. Germline-derived CDR1 and CDR2 are SNHLY and FYNNEI. V was clipped by 7 bases and J by 5 bases, with 14 bases between them. This CDR3 spans 13 amino acids. CDR3 residues: CASKVLPGETQYF. The CDR3 DNA reads as TGTGCCAGCAAAGTGCTACCCGGGGAGACCCAGTACTTC.

The CDR3 coding sequence is TGTGCCAGCAGTGAAACGGGCTGGGGCGGTTCACCCCTCCACTTT. As protein: CASSETGWGGSPLHF. The rearrangement joins TRBV2 to TRBJ1-6, with D possibly TRBD1 on 5 matching bases. Germline V gene data show CDR1 as SNHLY and CDR2 as FYNNEI. The CDR3 is 15 amino acids. V lost 2 bases and J lost 9, with 14 bases in between.

The chain has TRBV9 and TRBJ2-2; 9 bases fit TRBD2. Trimming removed 0 bases from V and 5 bases from J; junction bases left unmatched: 11. The germline V gene has CDR1 SGDLS and CDR2 YYNGEE. The CDR3 consists of 18 residues. CDR3 bases: TGTGCCAGCAGCGTAGCTAAGGTAGCGGGGGAACGAACCGGGGAGCTGTTTTTT. Its protein is CASSVAKVAGERTGELFF.

The CDR3 nucleotides are TGCGCCAGCAGCTTGGGGTGGACTAGTGACGAGCAGTACTTC. Amino acids: CASSLGWTSDEQYF. The rearrangement joins TRBV5-1 to TRBJ2-7; 7 bases are shared with TRBD2. This CDR3 is built from 14 residues. The V segment lost 0 bases and the J segment 5 bases; nucleotides outside the gene matches: 5. The germline gives CDR1 SGHRS, CDR2 YFSETQ.

This clone came up a few times. The V and J genes are TRBV19 and TRBJ2-2, with D uncertain. The CDR3 length is 17 residues. Germline loops: CDR1 LNHDA, CDR2 SQIVND (reference sequence). Trimming removed 3 bases from V and 0 bases from J, with 14 bases in between. CDR3 sequence: CASSMRSQSSNTGELFF. The CDR3 DNA follows: TGTGCCAGTAGTATGCGATCACAGAGTTCGAACACCGGGGAGCTGTTTTTT.

This clone was seen repeatedly, ten times or more. V gene TRBV15 combines with J gene TRBJ2-7, with D possibly TRBD1 on 5 matching bases. CDR1 is LNHNV, CDR2 YYDKDF, per germline (reference sequence). This CDR3 spans 13 amino acids. V was cut by 3 bases and J by 7 bases, with 13 bases left in between. CDR3 region: CATSSDRQTEQYF. CDR3 sequence (DNA): TGTGCCACCAGCAGCGACAGACAGACTGAGCAGTACTTC.

This chain uses TRBV7-9 with TRBJ1-5; no reliable D call. Germline lookup yields CDR1 SEHNR and CDR2 FQNEAQ (reference sequence). There are 12 residues in the CDR3. Deletions cut 6 bases from V and 9 bases from J, with 12 bases between. The CDR3: CASRDRGLPQHF. The CDR3 DNA reads TGTGCCAGCAGAGATAGAGGGTTGCCCCAGCATTTT. The whole variable domain, remainder taken from reference TRBV7-9 and TRBJ1-5, is DTGVSQNPRHKITKRGQNVTFRCDPISEHNRLYWYRQTLGQGPEFLTYFQNEAQLEKSRLLSDRFSAERPKGSFSTLEIQRTEQGDSAMYLCASRDRGLPQHFGDGTRLSIL.

As for this clone: Other nucleotide sequences from this sample produce the same CDR3. V and J are TRBV2 and TRBJ1-5; 11 nucleotides agree with TRBD1. The germline CDR1 and CDR2 sequences are SNHLY and FYNNEI. CDR3 length: 14 amino acids. V trimming: 4 bases; J trimming: 7 bases; junction bases outside the gene matches: 3. CDR3 region: CASSGTGGRQPQHF. CDR3 nucleotide sequence: TGTGCCAGCAGTGGGACAGGGGGCCGACAGCCCCAGCATTTT.

V usage is TRBV4-2 and J usage is TRBJ2-1; tentatively, D is TRBD1 (6 bases). There are 16 residues in the CDR3. From germline, CDR1 is LGHNA and CDR2 YNFKEQ. V was cut by 2 bases and J by 2 bases, with 13 bases left in between. CDR3 sequence reads: CASSQLGRGTYNEQFF. The CDR3 nucleotides read TGTGCCAGCAGCCAATTGGGCAGGGGAACCTACAATGAGCAGTTCTTC.

The V gene is TRBV10-3, the J gene TRBJ1-4; 7 bases agree with TRBD1. The V and J ends lost 10 bases and 4 bases, in that order; junction bases with no gene match: 3. The CDR3 length is 12 residues. Germline CDR1 and CDR2: ENHRY and SYGVKD. Here the CDR3 DNA reads TGTGCCACGAACAGGGGTAATGAAAAACTGTTTTTT. Residues: CATNRGNEKLFF.

The V call is TRBV11-2, the J call TRBJ2-5; 7 nucleotides align to TRBD2. There are 15 residues in the CDR3. With 2 bases clipped from V and 5 bases from J, the junction kept 8 bases outside the gene matches. CDR1 is SGHAT, CDR2 FQNNGV, per germline. CDR3 sequence: CASSLTGTTLETQYF. The CDR3 DNA reads as TGTGCCAGCAGCTTAACCGGGACTACCCTGGAGACCCAGTACTTC.

J is TRBJ1-1 and V is TRBV2; D is unclear. The CDR3 extends over 13 amino acids. Germline V gives CDR1 SNHLY, CDR2 FYNNEI. Trimming shortened V by 6 bases and J by 0 bases, and 8 bases separated the two germline ends. CDR3: CASRVSVNTEAFF. CDR3 DNA sequence: TGTGCCAGCAGGGTTTCAGTGAACACTGAAGCTTTCTTT. The variable domain in full, with the rest retrieved from reference TRBV2 and TRBJ1-1, is EPEVTQTPSHQVTQMGQEVILRCVPISNHLYFYWYRQILGQKVEFLVSFYNNEISEKSEIFDDQFSVERPDGSNFTLKIRSTKLEDSAMYFCASRVSVNTEAFFGQGTRLTVV.

This chain joins TRBV9 and TRBJ2-3, with D possibly being TRBD1 (6 bases). The germline CDR1 and CDR2 sequences are SGDLS and YYNGEE. Trimming shortened V by 0 bases and J by 2 bases, and 13 bases separated the two germline ends. This CDR3 has 16 amino acids. The CDR3 DNA reads as TGTGCCAGCAGCGTAGGCCAGGGGAAGATCACAGATACGCAGTATTTT. This gives the protein CASSVGQGKITDTQYF.